This entry lists 18 T cell receptor beta chains sequenced from one sample in a study of T cells after yellow fever vaccination. TCRdb analysed the 5' RACE reads with MiXCR anew, one entry per CDR3 protein. The sample lists more than 90,000 distinct CDR3 sequences; around 7.2% were seen once. Here the sequenced sample was CD4+ T cells sorted from PBMCs, taken around 45 days after the first yellow fever vaccination. The origin of the receptors is a man younger than 30 who received the YFV17D yellow fever vaccine.

This clonotype was picked up many times. This chain uses TRBV7-6 with TRBJ2-5; 15 bases agree with TRBD2. This CDR3 has 17 amino acids. Germline trimming cut 4 bases from V and 4 bases from J; bases unmatched to any gene: 7. From germline, CDR1 is SGHVS and CDR2 FNYEAQ. CDR3 sequence: CASSSGLAGGRVETQYF. The CDR3 DNA follows: TGTGCCAGCAGCTCCGGACTAGCGGGGGGGCGGGTAGAGACCCAGTACTTC.

This clonotype was detected a few times. V usage is TRBV7-3 and J usage is TRBJ2-1; tentative D call: TRBD2 (5 bases). Germline CDR1 and CDR2: SGHTA and FQGTGA. This CDR3 spans 15 amino acids. The V end lost 5 bases, the J end lost 8 bases, and 19 bases lay between the germline ends. The CDR3 DNA follows: TGTGCCAGCAGCCCAATCGGGGTAGCATTTGATGAGCAGTTCTTC. Protein sequence: CASSPIGVAFDEQFF.

This clonotype was seen repeatedly, ten times or more. The chain couples TRBV2 to TRBJ2-7; D is ambiguous. V lost 4 bases, J lost 3 bases, and 4 bases lay in between. CDR1 is SNHLY and CDR2 is FYNNEI in the germline V gene. This CDR3 spans 11 amino acids. CDR3 region: CASSGLYEQYV. The CDR3 nucleotides are TGTGCCAGCAGTGGTCTCTACGAGCAGTACGTC.

There are many counts of this clonotype. The chain has TRBV4-3 and TRBJ2-7; TRBD1 aligns across 10 bases. V shed 2 bases and J 6 bases; nucleotides not matched to a gene: 10. The germline V gene encodes CDR1 LGHNA and CDR2 YSLEER. The CDR3 consists of 16 residues. The chain's CDR3 is CASSQNSGTGVGEQYF. The CDR3 nucleotides read TGCGCCAGCAGCCAAAACTCCGGGACAGGGGTTGGCGAGCAGTACTTC.

This clonotype has more than one count but fewer than ten. The rearrangement uses TRBV4-2 and TRBJ2-4; a possible D gene is TRBD2 (6 bases). The CDR3 is made up of 14 amino acids. V lost 1 base, J lost 7 bases, and 11 bases lay in between. In germline, CDR1 is LGHNA, CDR2 YNFKEQ. The CDR3 DNA sequence: TGTGCCAGCAGCCAAGGGACCCGGGGGAACATTCAGTACTTC. Protein: CASSQGTRGNIQYF.

This clonotype has ten or more counts. The chain links TRBV2 to TRBJ2-1, with D unresolved. Trimming cost V 2 bases and J 9 bases, with 11 bases left between them. CDR1 and CDR2 from the germline V gene are SNHLY and FYNNEI. The CDR3 has 13 residues. The CDR3 DNA reads TGTGCCAGCAGTGAAACGGCCGTAAGTGAGCAGTTCTTC. Translating gives CASSETAVSEQFF.

This clonotype was counted ten times or more. The V gene is TRBV5-1, the J gene TRBJ1-1, with no clear D. CDR3 length: 14 amino acids. The V gene's germline CDR1 is SGHRS and CDR2 YFSETQ. Trimming took off 3 bases at V and 1 base at J, with 10 bases between the two ends. The CDR3 DNA is TGCGCCAGCAGCTCACAGCCGACGAACACTGAAGCTTTCTTT. Translating gives CASSSQPTNTEAFF.

This clonotype has a count of ten or more. This chain connects TRBV4-2 to TRBJ2-7, with D maybe TRBD2 (6 bases). The germline V gene encodes CDR1 LGHNA and CDR2 YNFKEQ. The CDR3 covers 15 residues. V gave up 4 bases and J gave up 2 bases, with 15 bases separating them. The CDR3 reads CASSPGTGDPYEQYF. The CDR3 nucleotides are TGTGCCAGCAGCCCCGGGACTGGGGACCCCTACGAGCAGTACTTC.

This clonotype occurred a few times. J is TRBJ1-4 and V is TRBV5-6, with no clear D. Trimming pared 0 bases from V and 2 bases from J, leaving 8 bases between. Germline lookup yields CDR1 SGHDT and CDR2 YYEEEE. This CDR3 contains 15 residues. DNA for the CDR3: TGTGCCAGCAGCTTGGTACTCGGGACTAATGAAAAACTGTTTTTT. Translated, it gives CASSLVLGTNEKLFF.

The chain joins TRBV6-1 to TRBJ2-4; D remains unclear. CDR1 is MNHNS and CDR2 is SASEGT in the germline V gene. Trimming took 6 bases from V and 0 from J, leaving 18 bases between them. This CDR3 comprises 17 residues. The CDR3 DNA sequence: TGTGCCAGCAGCACCCCGGGTGGGTCACTAGCCAAAAACATTCAGTACTTC. It is translated as CASSTPGGSLAKNIQYF.

This clonotype occurred many times. The chain carries TRBV6-5 and TRBJ1-2; tentatively, D is TRBD1 (6 bases). The CDR3 covers 15 residues. V was cut by 2 bases and J by 7 bases, with 17 bases left in between. Germline V CDR1 and CDR2: MNHEY, SVGAGI. CDR3 sequence reads: CASSYRGGQSLGYTF. DNA of the CDR3: TGTGCCAGCAGTTACCGTGGGGGGCAGTCCCTTGGCTACACCTTC.

In this sample, this clonotype turned up a few times. The rearrangement uses TRBV5-1 and TRBJ2-1; D possibly uses TRBD1 or TRBD2 (5 bases each). Germline V gene sequence: CDR1 SGHRS, CDR2 YFSETQ. The V gene lost 0 bases and the J gene lost 0 bases, with 13 bases spanning the gap. This CDR3 is built from 17 residues. The CDR3: CASSLGFGGSSYNEQFF. The DNA of the CDR3 is TGCGCCAGCAGCTTGGGGTTTGGGGGAAGCTCCTACAATGAGCAGTTCTTC.

V and J are TRBV7-9 and TRBJ2-5; D could derive from TRBD1 or TRBD2 (5 bases each). The CDR3 runs to 14 residues. Germline CDR1 SEHNR, CDR2 FQNEAQ (reference sequence). The V gene lost 5 bases and the J gene lost 3 bases, with 13 bases spanning the gap. CDR3 DNA: TGTGCCAGCAGCCCACCGGGACGAAAAGAGACCCAGTACTTC. Amino acids: CASSPPGRKETQYF.

This clonotype was detected a few times. The gene calls are TRBV10-3 and TRBJ2-3; TRBD2 matches 13 bases. Per the germline V gene, CDR1 is ENHRY and CDR2 is SYGVKD. CDR3 length equals 20 residues. J gave up 2 bases and V 3 bases, and 14 bases lay outside the gene matches. The CDR3 DNA follows: TGTGCCATCAGTGAAGCCTTCTCCGGGACTAGCGGGGCGATCACAGATACGCAGTATTTT. Protein product: CAISEAFSGTSGAITDTQYF.

The J gene is TRBJ2-5, the V gene TRBV7-2, with unresolved D. The V gene lost 5 bases and the J gene lost 5 bases, with 6 bases spanning the gap. The CDR3 consists of 11 residues. Germline-derived CDR1 and CDR2 are SGHTA and FQGNSA. This chain's CDR3 is CASSPCETQYF. In DNA, the CDR3 is TGTGCCAGCAGCCCCTGTGAGACCCAGTACTTC.

This clonotype occurred many times. V is TRBV6-2 or TRBV6-3 and J is TRBJ2-7; D tentatively reads TRBD1 or TRBD2 (5 bases each). CDR1 and CDR2 from the germline V gene are MNHEY and SVGEGT. This CDR3 region has 15 residues. V dropped 7 bases and J dropped 1 base, with 17 bases sitting between them. CDR3 amino acids: CASNPGGYSSYEQYV. The CDR3 coding sequence is TGTGCCAGCAACCCTGGGGGTTATAGTTCCTACGAGCAGTACGTC.

This clonotype was seen many times. V is TRBV4-3 and J is TRBJ2-1, with D possibly matching TRBD2 (6 bases). CDR3 size: 17 residues. Germline V gene sequence: CDR1 LGHNA, CDR2 YSLEER. V lost 0 bases to trimming and J lost 8 bases, with 20 bases between them. CDR3 nucleotides: TGCGCCAGCAGCCAAGATTTTGGGTACTGGCGGGGCGATGAGCAGTTCTTC. This translates into CASSQDFGYWRGDEQFF.

This clonotype was observed many times. The chain uses TRBV7-2 and TRBJ2-5, with 7 bases fitting TRBD2. Germline-derived CDR1 and CDR2 are SGHTA and FQGNSA. The length of the CDR3 is 13 residues. V shed 6 bases and J 7 bases; nucleotides not matched to a gene: 8. This CDR3 reads CASRLAPSATQYF. The CDR3 DNA reads TGTGCCAGCAGACTAGCGCCCTCCGCGACCCAGTACTTC. The full variable domain, completed using reference TRBV7-2 and TRBJ2-5, is GAGVSQSPSNKVTEKGKDVELRCDPISGHTALYWYRQSLGQGLEFLIYFQGNSAPDKSGLPSDRFSAERTGGSVSTLTIQRTQQEDSAVYLCASRLAPSATQYFGPGTRLLVL.